The subject of this entry is one T cell receptor (beta chain). The target of this receptor is not known. Base quality data are lacking; no much larger clone is found one base away. The CDR3 goes from the cysteine to the phenylalanine over 16 residues. Solely the CDR3 DNA is kept, with 48 bases framed from the first base. Reading the germline V gene gives CDR1 SGHRS and CDR2 YFSETQ. V lost 0 bases and J lost 4 bases; the stretch between them is 15 bases long. For deep sequencing, PBMC libraries mostly used about 0.45 ug of input genomic DNA, with six replicates for each sample. TCRbeta libraries were prepared with the immunoSEQ hsTCRbeta kit according to the manufacturer's instructions. An Illumina NovaSeq 6000 S4 flow cell was used to sequence the final libraries, which had first been combined to 3 nM. Turning to the authors' computational methods: The immunoSEQ Analyzer was used for raw data preprocessing and quality control. The analysis was restricted to productive rearrangements, with each unique CDR3 amino acid sequence defining a clonotype. Repertoire clonality was estimated as the Gini-Simpson index, which was computed with the R package tcR. Student's t test was used to compare Gini indices, and Pearson correlation was used to assess associations with tumor size change. TCRdb provides this immuneACCESS table in a form limited to in-frame rearrangements. Some clones are lacking; in checked studies, under half of them reflect an unresolved V gene, and why the rest are absent is not known. V, J and clone size derive from that table, while D and trimming were established from the DNA sequence. The sample has 80,000 to 95,000 clones on record, roughly four fifths of them singletons. About 3.1% of the sample goes to the ten largest clones.

What this sample's time point label stands for: before neoadjuvant nivolumab. None of the patients had received prior systemic or radiation treatment, and all were newly diagnosed with stage II-IVA oral cavity squamous cell carcinoma. The cohort was composed of patients with HPV-negative, locally advanced oral cavity squamous cell carcinoma. Peripheral blood mononuclear cells were analyzed directly and were not maintained or expanded in culture. The samples were obtained from a longitudinal correlative study of a single-arm phase II trial testing neoadjuvant nivolumab in oral cavity squamous cell carcinoma. Genomic DNA-based TCRbeta sequencing was performed on subject-matched pre- and post-treatment PBMCs and tumors from three responders and three non-responders. Peripheral blood mononuclear cells were collected before nivolumab treatment and again after treatment, at the time of surgery. The Maxwell RSC DNA from Cells kit was used to isolate genomic DNA from PBMCs.

The sample is drawn from a study of neoadjuvant anti-PD-1 for oral cavity cancer (dated by TCRdb to 2020 to 2022). Background on the whole study: Before curative-intent surgical resection, most patients were given three to four biweekly doses of nivolumab at 3 mg/kg. There were more than 10 patients in the parent correlative cohort, and the response rate was 33%. Under RECIST 1.1, a patient counted as a responder if showing complete response, partial response or stable disease, and as a non-responder if showing progression. Patients without progression received a fourth nivolumab dose around day 43 and underwent definitive surgical resection on days 50-56.

Broader findings and caveats from the paper: The TCR analyses had only three patients in each response group, and the authors called for validation in larger cohorts. Higher pretreatment blood TCRbeta clonality and lower post-treatment tumor TCRbeta clonality were correlated with higher pretreatment blood Treg/Th17 ratios. After neoadjuvant nivolumab, non-responders showed significantly higher T cell clonality (Gini index) in PBMCs than responders did.

The source material was PBMCs, sampled before nivolumab (anti-PD-1) treatment. The sequence joins TRBV5-1 to TRBJ2-3, with the D segment identity uncertain. The source is a person between 35 and 79 years old with oral cavity squamous cell carcinoma. The CDR3 region has the sequence CASSLAGGTVADTQYF. Read as DNA, the sequence is TGCGCCAGCAGCTTGGCAGGCGGCACTGTGGCAGATACGCAGTATTTT.